This TCR beta chain was found in a study of Tregs in tolerant kidney transplant recipients. Looking at the study overall: The nonmyeloablative bone marrow transplants came from related graft donors, with transient mixed chimerism.

Notes on the study in general: Some patients' samples used different primers over time, so nucleotide sequences weren't comparable. Biological reproducibility was not directly addressed, but technical replication error appeared minimal.

Unstimulated regulatory T cells (CD4+CD25+CD127-), CD4+CD25- non-regulatory cells, CD4 and CD8 cells were FACS-sorted from thawed PBMCs. This clone was observed once. The antigen remains undetermined. Germline CDR1 reads SGHRS; CDR2 reads YFSETQ. The CDR3 loop spans 14 amino acids. V was clipped by 0 bases and J by 10 bases, with 14 bases between them. Generated by immunoSEQ multiplex PCR, the TCRdb table keeps only in-frame clones and is missing some. The sample shows tens of thousands of clones, roughly 98% of them seen only once. The sequence derives from a human donor who received a combined kidney and bone marrow transplant. The chain joins TRBV5-1 to TRBJ2-1; D is possibly TRBD1 (6 bases). The input for sequencing was CD4+ T cells from blood, taken before the transplant. The DNA of the CDR3 is TGCGCCAGCAGCTTGGTGCGGACAGCCGAGGAGCAGTTCTTC. Amino acid sequence: CASSLVRTAEEQFF. Complete variable domain (other parts from reference TRBV5-1 and TRBJ2-1): KAGVTQTPRYLIKTRGQQVTLSCSPISGHRSVSWYQQTPGQGLQFLFEYFSETQRNKGNFPGRFSGRQFSNSRSEMNVSTLELGDSALYLCASSLVRTAEEQFFGPGTRLTVL.